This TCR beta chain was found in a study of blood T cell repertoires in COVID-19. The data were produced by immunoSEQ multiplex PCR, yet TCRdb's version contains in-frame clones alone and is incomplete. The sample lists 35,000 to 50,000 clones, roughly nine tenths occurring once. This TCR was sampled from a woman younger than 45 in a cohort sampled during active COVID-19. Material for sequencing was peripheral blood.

The CDR3 here is CASSYSGTVYEQYF. CDR3 nucleotide sequence: TGTGCCAGCAGTTACTCGGGGACAGTCTACGAGCAGTACTTC. The rearrangement links TRBV6-5 to TRBJ2-7; 7 bases map to TRBD1. Per the germline V gene, CDR1 is MNHEY and CDR2 is SVGAGI. The J segment lost 3 bases and the V segment lost 0 bases, leaving 2 bases of the junction unmatched. The CDR3 length is 14 residues.